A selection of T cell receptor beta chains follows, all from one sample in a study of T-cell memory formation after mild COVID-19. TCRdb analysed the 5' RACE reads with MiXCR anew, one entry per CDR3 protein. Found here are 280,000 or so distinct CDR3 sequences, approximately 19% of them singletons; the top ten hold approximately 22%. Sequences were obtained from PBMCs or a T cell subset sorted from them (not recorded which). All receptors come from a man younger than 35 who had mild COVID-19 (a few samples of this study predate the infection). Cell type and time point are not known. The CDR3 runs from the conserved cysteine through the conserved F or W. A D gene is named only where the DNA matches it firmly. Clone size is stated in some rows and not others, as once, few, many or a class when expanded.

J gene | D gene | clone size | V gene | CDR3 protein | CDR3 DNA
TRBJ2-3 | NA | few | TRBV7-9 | CASSPLEDTQYF | TGTGCCAGCAGTCCCCTAGAAGATACGCAGTATTTT
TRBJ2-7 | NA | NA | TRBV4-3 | CASSQDQGYEQYF | TGCGCCAGCAGCCAAGATCAGGGCTACGAGCAGTACTTC
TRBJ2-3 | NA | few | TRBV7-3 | CASSRGHTDTQYF | TGTGCCAGCAGCCGGGGGCACACAGATACGCAGTATTTT
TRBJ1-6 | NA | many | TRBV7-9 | CASSLQGNTPLHF | TGTGCCAGCAGCTTACAGGGGAATACACCCCTCCACTTT
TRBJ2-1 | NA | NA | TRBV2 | CASSEQINEQFF | TGTGCCAGCAGTGAACAAATTAATGAGCAGTTCTTC
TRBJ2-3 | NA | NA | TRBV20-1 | CSATGLAGQYF | TGCAGTGCTACGGGCCTCGCGGGGCAGTATTTT
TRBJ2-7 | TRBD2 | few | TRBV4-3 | CASSVGLAESEQYF | TGCGCCAGCAGCGTGGGACTAGCGGAAAGCGAGCAGTACTTC
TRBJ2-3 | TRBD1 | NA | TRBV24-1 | CATEGQSTDTQYF | TGTGCCACCGAGGGACAGAGCACAGATACGCAGTATTTT
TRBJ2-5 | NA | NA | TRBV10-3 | CAISESRAQETQYF | TGTGCCATCAGTGAGTCGAGGGCACAAGAGACCCAGTACTTC
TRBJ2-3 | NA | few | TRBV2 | CASSYVDTQYF | TGTGCCAGCAGCTACGTGGATACGCAGTATTTT
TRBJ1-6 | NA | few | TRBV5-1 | CASSLAAVRSPLHF | TGCGCCAGCAGCTTGGCGGCGGTCCGTTCACCCCTCCACTTT
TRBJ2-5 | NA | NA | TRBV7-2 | CASSLSLGASVETQYF | TGTGCCAGCAGCTTATCCCTTGGGGCTAGCGTAGAGACCCAGTACTTC
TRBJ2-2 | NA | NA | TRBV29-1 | CSVEDRGVGELFF | TGCAGCGTTGAAGACAGGGGGGTAGGGGAGCTGTTTTTT
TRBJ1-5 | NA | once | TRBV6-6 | CASTLLRTSNQPQHF | TGTGCCAGCACCCTCTTAAGGACGAGCAATCAGCCCCAGCATTTT
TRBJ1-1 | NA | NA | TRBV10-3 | CATRPPRDGAEAFF | TGTGCCACACGTCCTCCGAGGGATGGGGCTGAAGCTTTCTTT
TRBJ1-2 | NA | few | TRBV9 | CASSHQGGYTF | TGTGCCAGCAGCCATCAGGGGGGCTACACCTTC
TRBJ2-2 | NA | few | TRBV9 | CASSVAGGVAGELFF | TGTGCCAGCAGCGTGGCGGGCGGGGTAGCCGGGGAGCTGTTTTTT
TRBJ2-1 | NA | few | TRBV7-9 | CASSPKFRVGNEQFF | TGTGCCAGCAGCCCGAAGTTCAGGGTTGGGAATGAGCAGTTCTTC
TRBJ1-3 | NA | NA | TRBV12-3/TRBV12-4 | CASSPSRTIYF | TGTGCCAGCAGTCCCAGTCGGACCATATATTTT
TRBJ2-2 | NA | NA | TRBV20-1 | CSARDPLGLNTGELFF | TGCAGTGCTAGAGACCCTCTGGGGTTAAACACCGGGGAGCTGTTTTTT
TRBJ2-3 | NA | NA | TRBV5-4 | CASSLGDTIISTDTQYF | TGTGCCAGCAGCTTGGGTGACACCATAATTAGCACAGATACGCAGTATTTT
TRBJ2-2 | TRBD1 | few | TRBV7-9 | CASSPKADRGETGELFF | TGTGCCAGCAGCCCCAAAGCCGACAGGGGAGAGACCGGGGAGCTGTTTTTT
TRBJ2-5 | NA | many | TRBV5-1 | CASSPGAGAWETQYF | TGCGCCAGCAGCCCGGGGGCAGGGGCTTGGGAGACCCAGTACTTC
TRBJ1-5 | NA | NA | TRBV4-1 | CASSRGEGYQPQHF | TGCGCCAGCAGCCGTGGCGAAGGTTATCAGCCCCAGCATTTT
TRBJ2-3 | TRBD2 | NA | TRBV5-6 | CASSLLSAGGLDTDTQYF | TGTGCCAGCAGCTTGTTATCCGCGGGGGGCCTGGACACAGATACGCAGTATTTT
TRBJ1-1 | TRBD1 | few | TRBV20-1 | CSAKHGTGLMTFF | TGCAGTGCGAAGCACGGGACAGGACTTATGACTTTCTTT
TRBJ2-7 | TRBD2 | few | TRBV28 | CASRGETSGSYEQYF | TGTGCCAGCAGAGGCGAGACTAGCGGGTCCTACGAGCAGTACTTC
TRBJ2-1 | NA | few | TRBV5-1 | CASSLDGQLEQFF | TGCGCCAGCAGCTTGGACGGCCAGTTGGAGCAGTTCTTC
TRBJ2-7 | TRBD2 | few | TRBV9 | CASSVGLAAAYEQYF | TGTGCCAGCAGCGTAGGACTAGCGGCAGCCTACGAGCAGTACTTC
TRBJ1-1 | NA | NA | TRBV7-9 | CASSKGQGGRLDTEAFF | TGTGCCAGCAGCAAGGGCCAGGGTGGGAGGTTAGACACTGAAGCTTTCTTT
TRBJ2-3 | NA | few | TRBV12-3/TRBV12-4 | CASRRGGGTQYF | TGTGCCAGCAGACGAGGGGGGGGAACGCAGTATTTT